The T cell receptor (beta chain) described here comes from a study of blood T cells in healthy people across ages. Background on the study: Roughly one uniquely barcoded beta molecule per two T cells was captured.

Primers used in a second PCR of roughly 7 to 12 cycles were a sample-barcoded 5' primer and a J-beta primer mix. MiXCR, applied by TCRdb to the 5' RACE reads, yields one record per CDR3 protein. The table shows about 570,000 distinct CDR3 sequences, with 25% to 30% occurring only once. Russia was home to the donors, healthy Caucasian individuals aged roughly 6 to 100. Peripheral blood was drawn, roughly 10 milliliters per donor. The amount of total RNA extracted per sample was at least 6 micrograms. This clonotype was seen only a few times. This clonotype was sampled from a woman in her seventies in good health. Sequenced material: blood.

DNA of the CDR3: TGTGCCAGCAGCTTAAGGTACTCCAGAGGCGCAGATACGCAGTATTTT. It specifies CASSLRYSRGADTQYF. V gene TRBV7-3 combines with J gene TRBJ2-3, with D uncertain. The CDR3 runs 16 residues. Trimming took 1 base from V and 4 from J, leaving 15 bases between them. CDR1 and CDR2 from the germline V gene are SGHTA and FQGTGA.